Sequencing of this T cell receptor beta chain was carried out in a study of human T cells and chemical hapten exposure. Study-wide results and caveats: Against controls, expanded TCRs gave rise to significantly more large CDR3 similarity clusters. TCRs exceeding a frequency of 1 in 1000 stayed unchanged under DPC sensitization.

Noted time point: pre-sensitization, week 0. Noted treatment: therapeutic diphenylcyclopropenone sensitization with weekly scalp DPC. Whole blood, unfractionated, served as the material for total RNA extraction. TCRdb redid the calling of the RACE reads with MiXCR, one entry per CDR3 protein. This sample yields about 250,000 distinct CDR3 sequences, of which roughly 8% are seen a single time; roughly 1.2% belongs to the top ten. In its sample, this clonotype was seen a few times. What it recognizes is unknown. The CDR3 spans 14 residues. V lost 3 bases and J 3 bases, leaving 9 bases between the germline ends.

The specimen was whole blood, collected in connection with sensitization to the hapten diphenylcyclopropenone (DPC). The V gene is TRBV12-3 or TRBV12-4, the J gene TRBJ1-5, with D possibly TRBD1 on 5 matching bases. The receptor's source is a man between 18 and 29 years old with alopecia areata. Some clones in this sample may be carry-over from other donors' samples. The CDR3 region has the DNA TGTGCCAGCAGTTTTTGGGGGACCAATCAGCCCCAGCATTTT. As protein: CASSFWGTNQPQHF.